Detailed here is one T cell receptor (beta chain). Donors were grouped by their self-reported clinical history. The record originates from a study of blood T cell repertoires in COVID-19. In the study overall: PBMCs, B-cell-depleted T cells, or T cells provided the cDNA or gDNA that made up the material.

The repertoire was sequenced with immunoSEQ multiplex PCR; TCRdb's copy has only in-frame clones and lacks some. This table has more than 300,000 clones, more than 90% appearing once. Input material: PBMCs or T cells enriched from blood (not recorded which). The sequence was collected from a woman aged 25 to 39 who had been exposed to COVID-19.

CDR3 sequence reads: CASSEVQGSRTEAFF. CDR3 DNA: TGTGCCAGCAGTGAAGTACAGGGCTCCCGCACTGAAGCTTTCTTT. The chain employs TRBV11-2 and TRBJ1-1; tentatively, D is TRBD1 (6 bases). Germline values: CDR1 SGHAT, CDR2 FQNNGV. The CDR3 is 15 amino acids. Trimming removed 6 bases at V and 4 bases at J, with 18 bases between.